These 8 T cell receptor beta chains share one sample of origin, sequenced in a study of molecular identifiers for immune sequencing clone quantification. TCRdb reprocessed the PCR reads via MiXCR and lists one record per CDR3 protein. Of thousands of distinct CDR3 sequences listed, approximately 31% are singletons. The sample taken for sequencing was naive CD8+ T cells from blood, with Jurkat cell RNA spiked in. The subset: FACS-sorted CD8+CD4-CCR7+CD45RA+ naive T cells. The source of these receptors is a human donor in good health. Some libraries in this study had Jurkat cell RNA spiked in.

The CDR3 DNA reads as TGCGCCAGCAGCCTCACCGAGACTCCGGAGCTGTTTTTT. Its protein is CASSLTETPELFF. This chain uses TRBV4-1 with TRBJ2-2; unclear D gene. The CDR3 is made up of 13 amino acids. CDR1 and CDR2 from the germline V gene are MGHRA and YSYEKL. Trimming removed 4 bases at V and 10 bases at J, with 13 bases between.

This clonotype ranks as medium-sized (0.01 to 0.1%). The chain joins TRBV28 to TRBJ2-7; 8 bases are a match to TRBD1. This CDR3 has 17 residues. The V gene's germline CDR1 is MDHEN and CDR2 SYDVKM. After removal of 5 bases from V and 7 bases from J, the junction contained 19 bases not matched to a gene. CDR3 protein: CASSMLLQGVVSEEQYF. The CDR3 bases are TGTGCCAGCAGTATGCTACTACAGGGGGTAGTATCGGAGGAGCAGTACTTC.

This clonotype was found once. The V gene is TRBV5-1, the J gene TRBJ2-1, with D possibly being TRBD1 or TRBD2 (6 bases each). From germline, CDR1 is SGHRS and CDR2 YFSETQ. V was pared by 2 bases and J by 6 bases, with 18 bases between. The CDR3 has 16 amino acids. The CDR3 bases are TGCGCCAGCAGCTTCCTGTCCGGGGGCACGGGCAATGAGCAGTTCTTC. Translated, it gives CASSFLSGGTGNEQFF.

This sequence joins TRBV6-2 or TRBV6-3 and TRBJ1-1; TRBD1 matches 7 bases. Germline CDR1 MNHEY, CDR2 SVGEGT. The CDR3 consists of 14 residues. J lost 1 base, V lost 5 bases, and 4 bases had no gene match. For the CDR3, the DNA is TGTGCCAGCAGTCCAGGGGGAGCGAACACTGAAGCTTTCTTT. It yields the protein CASSPGGANTEAFF.

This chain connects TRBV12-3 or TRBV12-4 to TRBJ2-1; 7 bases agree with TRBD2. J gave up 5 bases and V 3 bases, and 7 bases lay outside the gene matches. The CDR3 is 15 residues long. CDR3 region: CASSFSAGIDNEQFF. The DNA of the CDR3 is TGTGCCAGCAGTTTTTCAGCGGGAATTGACAATGAGCAGTTCTTC.

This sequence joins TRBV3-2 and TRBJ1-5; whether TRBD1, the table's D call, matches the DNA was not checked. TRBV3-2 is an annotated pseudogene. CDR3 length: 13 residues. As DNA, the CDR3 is TGTGCCTGCTGTGGGGTGTCCGATCAGCCCCAGCATTTT. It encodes CACCGVSDQPQHF.

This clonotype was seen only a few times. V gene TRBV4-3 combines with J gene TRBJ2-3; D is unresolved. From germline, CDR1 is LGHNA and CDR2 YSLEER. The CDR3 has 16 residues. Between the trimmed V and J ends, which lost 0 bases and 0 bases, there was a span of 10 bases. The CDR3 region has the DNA TGCGCCAGCAGCCAAGATGACATTGCTAGCACAGATACGCAGTATTTT. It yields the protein CASSQDDIASTDTQYF.

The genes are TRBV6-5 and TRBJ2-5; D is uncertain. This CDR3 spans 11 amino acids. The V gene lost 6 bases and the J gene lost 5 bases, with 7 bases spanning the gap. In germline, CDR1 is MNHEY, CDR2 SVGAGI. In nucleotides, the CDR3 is TGTGCCAGCAGCCAAAGTGAGACCCAGTACTTC. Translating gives CASSQSETQYF.